This T cell receptor beta chain is from a study of blood T cells in healthy people across ages. This clonotype has ten or more counts. Its specificity is not known. A second PCR of about 7 to 12 cycles used a sample-barcoded 5' primer and a J-beta primer mix. TCRdb processed the 5' RACE reads anew with MiXCR; each CDR3 protein has one entry. The table lists some 700,000 distinct CDR3 sequences, roughly 43% of them singletons. Study-wide results and limits: Underestimates were what the diversity estimates from one million T cells were considered to be. Donor CMV infection status was unknown, possibly confounding age-related changes in expanded clonotypes.

This CDR3 region has 12 residues. CDR1 is SQVTM and CDR2 is ANQGSEA in the germline V gene. Trimming took 7 bases from V and 4 from J, leaving 11 bases between them. The sample providers were healthy Caucasian people from Russia, aged about 6 to 90. Material: blood. The source is a woman aged 55 to 70 in good health. This chain connects TRBV29-1 to TRBJ1-5; D not certain. The CDR3 DNA reads TGCAGCGCCGGAGATCCAAATCAGCCCCAGCATTTT. It encodes CSAGDPNQPQHF.